This TCR beta chain was sequenced in a study of blood T cell repertoires in COVID-19. Overall study: The United States, Italy and Spain supplied acute and convalescent COVID-19 samples. Sample material is recorded as cDNA or gDNA derived from T cells, B-cell-depleted T cells, or PBMCs.

Authors' data handling: Reference gene primer amplification yielded estimated nucleated cell counts. The data were produced by immunoSEQ multiplex PCR, yet TCRdb's version contains in-frame clones alone and is incomplete. That table is the source of V, J and clone size, and D and trimming were worked out from the DNA. The sample lists some 150,000 clones, about three quarters occurring once. The germline V gene has CDR1 SEHNR and CDR2 FQNEAQ (reference sequence). V shed 5 bases and J 5 bases; nucleotides not matched to a gene: 3. The CDR3 extends over 14 amino acids. The chain couples TRBV7-9 to TRBJ2-4; TRBD1 aligns across 10 bases. Sequencing was carried out using peripheral blood. The source is a woman between 45 and 65 years old with active or convalescent COVID-19. CDR3 loop: CASSRTGGENIQYF. The CDR3 bases are TGTGCCAGCAGCCGGACAGGGGGGGAAAACATTCAGTACTTC.